This TCR beta chain was obtained from a study of blood T cells in healthy people across ages. Study-wide points: Unknown CMV status may confound age-related changes in expanded clones.

Points on this clonotype: What it binds is unknown.

The V gene's germline CDR1 is LGHDT and CDR2 YNNKEL (reference sequence). With 4 bases clipped from V and 2 bases from J, the junction kept 13 bases outside the gene matches. The CDR3 contains 17 residues. Primed by a sample-barcoded 5' primer and a J-beta primer mix, a second PCR proceeded for 7 to 11 cycles. MiXCR, run by TCRdb on the 5' RACE reads, gives a single entry per CDR3 protein. The sample yields 850,000 to 1,300,000 distinct CDR3 sequences, around 45% seen once. The receptor's source is a woman aged 55-69 years in good health. Material: blood. The gene calls are TRBV3-1 and TRBJ2-5, with 7 bases lining up with TRBD2. The CDR3 loop reads CASSRSASGIPQETQYF. CDR3 nucleotides: TGTGCCAGCAGCCGAAGTGCTAGCGGCATTCCTCAAGAGACCCAGTACTTC.